The rows below give T cell receptor beta chains drawn from one sample of a study of regulatory T cells. Profiling relied on immunoSEQ multiplex PCR, and the TCRdb table lists in-frame clones only, not all of them. The sample consists of about 17,000 clones, roughly nine tenths of them appearing once. Sequenced material: CD8+ T cells sorted from blood. The receptors shown here come from a person in their late teens or twenties with CD3G deficiency. The CDR3 runs from the conserved cysteine through the conserved F or W. The D gene is left open where the match is weak. Rows may omit the clone size; those that give it use once, few, many or a size class.

cdr3_aa cdr3_nt j_call d_call v_call clone_size
CASSGGEGGNEQFF TGCGCCAGCAGCGGGGGGGAGGGGGGCAATGAGCAGTTCTTC TRBJ2-1 NA TRBV5-1 NA
CASSPPSQKGDQPQHF TGTGCCAGCAGCCCTCCTTCACAAAAGGGAGATCAGCCCCAGCATTTT TRBJ1-5 NA TRBV5-6 NA
CASSVDSDSSEQYF TGTGCCAGCAGCGTTGACAGCGACAGTAGCGAGCAGTACTTC TRBJ2-7 NA TRBV9 NA
CASRGAGAYTDTQYF TGTGCCAGCCGGGGAGCGGGGGCCTACACAGATACGCAGTATTTT TRBJ2-3 TRBD2 TRBV2 NA
CASSNGGGATDTQYF TGTGCCAGCAGTAATGGTGGCGGGGCCACAGATACGCAGTATTTT TRBJ2-3 NA TRBV27 NA
CAWMLNTEAFF TGTGCCTGGATGTTGAACACTGAAGCTTTCTTT TRBJ1-1 NA TRBV30 medium-sized
CASSQEPLTYEQYF TGTGCCAGCAGCCAAGAACCGCTAACCTACGAGCAGTACTTC TRBJ2-7 NA TRBV14 once
CASSLVGAATNEKLFF TGTGCCAGCAGCTTAGTAGGGGCTGCAACTAATGAAAAACTGTTTTTT TRBJ1-4 NA TRBV7-9 NA
CASSLSSGGNEQFF TGTGCCAGCAGCTTGTCTAGCGGGGGTAATGAGCAGTTCTTC TRBJ2-1 TRBD2 TRBV11-2 NA
CASSKGRDGYTF TGTGCCAGCAGCAAAGGTCGGGATGGCTACACCTTC TRBJ1-2 NA TRBV21-1 NA
CASTRTGGGNEQFF TGTGCCAGCACTAGGACAGGGGGCGGTAATGAGCAGTTCTTC TRBJ2-1 TRBD1 TRBV27 NA
CASSTPSGGDYTF TGTGCCAGTAGTACCCCATCAGGCGGTGACTACACCTTC TRBJ1-2 NA TRBV19 NA
CASSITGQTEAFF TGTGCCAGTAGTATAACGGGTCAGACTGAAGCTTTCTTT TRBJ1-1 NA TRBV19 NA
CASINIRDRAGELFF TGTGCCAGCATTAACATAAGGGACAGGGCCGGGGAGCTGTTTTTT TRBJ2-2 TRBD1 TRBV6-6 NA
CASSAGLADRGETQYF TGTGCCAGCAGCGCGGGACTAGCGGACCGAGGAGAGACCCAGTACTTC TRBJ2-5 TRBD2 TRBV11-3 NA
CASKSLAWETQYF TGTGCCAGCAAAAGCCTAGCCTGGGAGACCCAGTACTTC TRBJ2-5 NA TRBV13 NA
CASSFMAGPNEKLFF TGTGCCAGCAGTTTTATGGCAGGGCCTAATGAAAAACTGTTTTTT TRBJ1-4 NA TRBV28 NA
CASSADRGGYGYTF TGTGCCAGTAGTGCGGACAGGGGCGGCTATGGCTACACCTTC TRBJ1-2 TRBD1 TRBV19 once
CASSQGEGTYEQYF TGCGCCAGCAGCCAAGGGGAGGGAACCTACGAGCAGTACTTC TRBJ2-7 TRBD2 TRBV4-3 medium-sized
CASTLLKRGLLSNTGELFF TGCGCCAGCACCTTACTAAAGCGGGGCCTTCTTTCGAACACCGGGGAGCTGTTTTTT TRBJ2-2 TRBD2 TRBV10-1 NA
CAWSSDRWYSPLHF TGTGCCTGGAGTTCGGACAGGTGGTATTCACCCCTCCACTTT TRBJ1-6 TRBD1 TRBV30 NA
CASSLNRGLSTDTQYF TGTGCCAGCAGCTTAAACAGGGGACTTAGCACAGATACGCAGTATTTT TRBJ2-3 NA TRBV13 NA
CATGLGNTEAFF TGTGCCACCGGGTTGGGGAACACTGAAGCTTTCTTT TRBJ1-1 NA TRBV7-9 NA
CASGLDPDTEDEQFF TGTGCTAGTGGTTTGGACCCGGACACCGAGGATGAGCAGTTCTTC TRBJ2-1 NA TRBV12-5 NA
CASSFRMAGEKLFF TGTGCCAGCAGTTTTCGGATGGCAGGGGAAAAACTGTTTTTT TRBJ1-4 NA TRBV28 NA
CASSQLPRDTDYEQYF TGTGCCAGCAGCCAGTTGCCCCGGGACACCGACTACGAGCAGTACTTC TRBJ2-7 NA TRBV5-5 few